Listed here is a single TCR beta chain. The antigen remains undetermined. This sample stems from a study of cytomegalovirus exposure and HLA in healthy donors. Study-level points and caveats: The classifier reportedly diagnosed cytomegalovirus status with high specificity and sensitivity. Whilst most TCR sequences proved rare, a subset of public TCRs occurred across many donors. The listing of 150 or so TCR beta chains classed them as cytomegalovirus-associated.

This CDR3 comprises 13 residues. Deletions cut 0 bases from V and 14 bases from J, with 14 bases between. CDR1 and CDR2 from the germline V gene are MNHEY and SVGAGI. Clones were sequenced by immunoSEQ multiplex PCR, and TCRdb holds only the in-frame ones, with some missing. The sample lists 150,000 to 200,000 clones; around 83% were seen once. This clonotype was sampled from a woman aged 25 to 39 in good health and CMV-seropositive. The sequencing input was PBMCs. The chain couples TRBV6-5 to TRBJ2-1, with unresolved D. The CDR3 bases are TGTGCCAGCAGTTACTCTAAAAGCCCGAGGAAGTTCTTC. It codes for CASSYSKSPRKFF.